This T cell receptor beta chain comes out of a study of CD8+ T cells in alopecia areata. RNA extraction was followed by reverse transcription into cDNA, which acted as the sequencing template. The assay was immunoSEQ multiplex PCR, and TCRdb's table has in-frame clones only and misses some. The data show 150,000 to 200,000 clones, about 60% seen once. The length of the CDR3 is 14 residues. Trimming shortened V by 4 bases and J by 4 bases, and 17 bases separated the two germline ends. Germline V lookup: CDR1 SQVTM, CDR2 ANQGSEA. The chain joins TRBV29-1 to TRBJ2-7; D might be TRBD1 (6 bases). The sequenced sample was CD4+ T cells sorted from blood, obtained at week 0. The clonotype was recovered from a human donor with alopecia areata. The CDR3 sequence: CSVVPQGSTYEQYF. The CDR3 coding sequence is TGCAGCGTTGTACCTCAGGGGAGTACTTACGAGCAGTACTTC.